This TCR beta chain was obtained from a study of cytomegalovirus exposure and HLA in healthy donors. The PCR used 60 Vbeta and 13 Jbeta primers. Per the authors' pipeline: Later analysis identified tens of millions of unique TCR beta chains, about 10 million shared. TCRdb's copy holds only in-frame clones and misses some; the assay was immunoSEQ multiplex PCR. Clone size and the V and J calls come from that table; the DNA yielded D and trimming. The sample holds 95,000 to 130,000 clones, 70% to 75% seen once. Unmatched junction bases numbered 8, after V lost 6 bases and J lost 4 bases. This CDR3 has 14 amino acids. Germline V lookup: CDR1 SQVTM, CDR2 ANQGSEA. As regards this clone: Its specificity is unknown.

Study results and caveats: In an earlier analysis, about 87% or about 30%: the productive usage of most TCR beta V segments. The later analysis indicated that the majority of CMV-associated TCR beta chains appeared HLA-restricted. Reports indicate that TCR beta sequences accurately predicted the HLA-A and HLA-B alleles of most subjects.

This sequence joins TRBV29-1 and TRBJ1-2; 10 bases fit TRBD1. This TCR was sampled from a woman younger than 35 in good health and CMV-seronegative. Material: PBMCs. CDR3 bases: TGCAGCGTCGCGGACAGGGGGATGATCTATGGCTACACCTTC. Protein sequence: CSVADRGMIYGYTF.